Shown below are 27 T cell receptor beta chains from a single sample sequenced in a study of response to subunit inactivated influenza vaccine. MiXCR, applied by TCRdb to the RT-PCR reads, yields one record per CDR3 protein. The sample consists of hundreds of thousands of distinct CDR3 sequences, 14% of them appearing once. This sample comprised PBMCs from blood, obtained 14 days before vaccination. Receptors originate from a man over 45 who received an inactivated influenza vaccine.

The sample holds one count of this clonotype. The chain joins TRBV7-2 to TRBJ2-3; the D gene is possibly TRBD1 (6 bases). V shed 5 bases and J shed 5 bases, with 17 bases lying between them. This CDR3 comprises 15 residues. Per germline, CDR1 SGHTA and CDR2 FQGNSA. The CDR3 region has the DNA TGTGCCAGCAGCCTAAAGAGGACAGCAAAAGATACGCAGTATTTT. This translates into CASSLKRTAKDTQYF.

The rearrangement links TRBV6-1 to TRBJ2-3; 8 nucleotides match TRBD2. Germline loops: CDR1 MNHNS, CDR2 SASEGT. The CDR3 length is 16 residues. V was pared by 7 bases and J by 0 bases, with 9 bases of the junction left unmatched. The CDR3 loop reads CASTPGGAVSTDTQYF. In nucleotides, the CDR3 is TGTGCCAGCACGCCGGGAGGGGCAGTAAGCACAGATACGCAGTATTTT.

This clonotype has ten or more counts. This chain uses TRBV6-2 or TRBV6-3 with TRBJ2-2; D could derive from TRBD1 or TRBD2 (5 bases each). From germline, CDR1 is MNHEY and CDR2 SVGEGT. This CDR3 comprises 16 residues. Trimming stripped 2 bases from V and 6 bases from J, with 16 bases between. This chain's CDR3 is CASSYPGRRWSGELFF. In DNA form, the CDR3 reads TGTGCCAGCAGTTACCCGGGACGGAGGTGGTCCGGGGAGCTGTTTTTT.

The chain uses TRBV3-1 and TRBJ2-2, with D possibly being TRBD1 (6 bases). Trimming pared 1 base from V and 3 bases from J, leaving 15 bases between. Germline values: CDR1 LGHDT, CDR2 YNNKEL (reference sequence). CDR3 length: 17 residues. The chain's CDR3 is CASSQVWQGFHTGELFF. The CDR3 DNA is TGTGCCAGCAGCCAAGTTTGGCAGGGGTTCCACACCGGGGAGCTGTTTTTT.

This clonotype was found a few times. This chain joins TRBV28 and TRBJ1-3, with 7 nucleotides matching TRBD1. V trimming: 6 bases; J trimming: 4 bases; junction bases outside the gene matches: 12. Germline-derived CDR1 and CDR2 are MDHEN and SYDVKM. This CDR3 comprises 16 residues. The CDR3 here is CASSRTRPDRGNTIYF. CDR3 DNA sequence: TGTGCCAGCAGCAGAACCCGTCCGGACAGGGGAAACACCATATATTTT.

CDR3 bases: TGTGCCAGCAGCGTAGTTTGGGTCAATTCATCCCCCCTCCACTTT. Its protein is CASSVVWVNSSPLHF. The gene calls are TRBV7-8 and TRBJ1-6; D unresolved. V dropped 5 bases and J dropped 13 bases, with 21 bases sitting between them. This CDR3 comprises 15 residues. Per germline, CDR1 SGHVS and CDR2 FQNEAQ.

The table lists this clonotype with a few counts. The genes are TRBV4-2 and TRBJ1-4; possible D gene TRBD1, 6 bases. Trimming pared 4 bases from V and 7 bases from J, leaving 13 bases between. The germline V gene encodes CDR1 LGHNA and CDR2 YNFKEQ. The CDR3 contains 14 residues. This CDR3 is CASSPSRGFEKLFF. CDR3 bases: TGTGCCAGCAGCCCCAGCAGGGGATTTGAAAAACTGTTTTTT.

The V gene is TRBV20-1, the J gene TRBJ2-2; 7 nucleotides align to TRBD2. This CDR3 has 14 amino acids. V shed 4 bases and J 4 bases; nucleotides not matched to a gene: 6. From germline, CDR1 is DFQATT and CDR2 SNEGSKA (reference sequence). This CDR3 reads CSATGGRGTGELFF. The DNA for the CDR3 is TGCAGTGCTACGGGAGGCCGGGGCACCGGGGAGCTGTTTTTT.

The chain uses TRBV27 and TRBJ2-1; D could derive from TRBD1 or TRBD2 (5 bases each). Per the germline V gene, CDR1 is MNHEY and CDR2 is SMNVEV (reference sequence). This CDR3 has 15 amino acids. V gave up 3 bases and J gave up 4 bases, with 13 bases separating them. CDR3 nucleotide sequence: TGTGCCAGCAGTTTGAGGGGAAACAGGTACAATGAGCAGTTCTTC. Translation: CASSLRGNRYNEQFF.

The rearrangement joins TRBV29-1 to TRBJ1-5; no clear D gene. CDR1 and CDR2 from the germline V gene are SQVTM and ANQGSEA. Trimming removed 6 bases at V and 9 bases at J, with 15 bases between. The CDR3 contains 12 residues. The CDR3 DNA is TGCAGCGTAGCCGCGGCCCGAGGGCCCCAGCATTTT. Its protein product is CSVAAARGPQHF.

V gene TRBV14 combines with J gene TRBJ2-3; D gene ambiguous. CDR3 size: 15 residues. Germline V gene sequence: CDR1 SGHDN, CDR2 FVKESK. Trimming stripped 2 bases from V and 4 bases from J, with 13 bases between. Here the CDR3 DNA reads TGTGCCAGCAGCCAAAAGGAGCTTTGGGCAGATACGCAGTATTTT. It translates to CASSQKELWADTQYF.

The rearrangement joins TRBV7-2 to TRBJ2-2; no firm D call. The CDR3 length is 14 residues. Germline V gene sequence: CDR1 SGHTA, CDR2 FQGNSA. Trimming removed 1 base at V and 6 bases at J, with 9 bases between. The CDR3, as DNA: TGTGCCAGCAGCTTAGAGGTTCGGGCCGGGGAGCTGTTTTTT. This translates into CASSLEVRAGELFF.

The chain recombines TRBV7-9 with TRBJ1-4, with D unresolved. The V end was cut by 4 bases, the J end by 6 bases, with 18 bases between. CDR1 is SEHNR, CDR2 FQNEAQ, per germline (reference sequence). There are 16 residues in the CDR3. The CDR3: CASSSRVPLGDEKLFF. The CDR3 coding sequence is TGTGCCAGCAGCTCCCGGGTCCCCCTCGGGGATGAAAAACTGTTTTTT.

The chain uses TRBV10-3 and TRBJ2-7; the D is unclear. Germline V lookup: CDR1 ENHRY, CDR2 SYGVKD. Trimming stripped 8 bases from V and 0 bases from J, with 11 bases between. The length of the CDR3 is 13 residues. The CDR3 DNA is TGTGCCATCGCCCGGCTGAGCTCCTACGAGCAGTACTTC. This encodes CAIARLSSYEQYF.

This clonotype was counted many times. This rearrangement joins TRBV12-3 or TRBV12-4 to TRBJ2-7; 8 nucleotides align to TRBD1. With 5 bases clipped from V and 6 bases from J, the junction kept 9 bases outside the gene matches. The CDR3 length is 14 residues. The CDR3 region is CASSPTGVLGEQYF. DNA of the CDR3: TGTGCCAGCAGTCCGACAGGGGTGCTGGGCGAGCAGTACTTC.

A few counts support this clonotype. The CDR3 spells CASSLRGGGDSPLHF. In nucleotides, the CDR3 is TGTGCCAGCAGCCTCAGGGGCGGGGGCGATTCACCCCTCCACTTT. The chain has TRBV9 and TRBJ1-6; D is perhaps TRBD1 (6 bases). V lost 4 bases to trimming and J lost 8 bases, with 16 bases between them. Germline assignment: CDR1 SGDLS and CDR2 YYNGEE. This CDR3 is 15 amino acids long.

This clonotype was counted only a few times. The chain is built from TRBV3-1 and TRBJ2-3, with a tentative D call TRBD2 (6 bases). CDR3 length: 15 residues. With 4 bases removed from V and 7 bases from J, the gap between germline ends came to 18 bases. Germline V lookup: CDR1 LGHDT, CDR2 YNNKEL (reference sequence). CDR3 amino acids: CASSPPGGSAHTQYF. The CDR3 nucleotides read TGTGCCAGCAGCCCCCCCGGGGGTTCAGCGCATACGCAGTATTTT.

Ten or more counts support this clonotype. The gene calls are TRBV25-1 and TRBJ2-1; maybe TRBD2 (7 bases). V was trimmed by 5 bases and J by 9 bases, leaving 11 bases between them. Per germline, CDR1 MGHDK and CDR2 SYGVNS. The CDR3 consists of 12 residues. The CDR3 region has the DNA TGTGCCAGCAGTTCGGGGGGCCTTGAGCAGTTCTTC. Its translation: CASSSGGLEQFF.

The CDR3 DNA reads as TGTGCCAGTAGTATTCGGGGTCCGGGGAACACTGAAGCTTTCTTT. This encodes CASSIRGPGNTEAFF. The genes are TRBV19 and TRBJ1-1, with D hard to call. Per germline, CDR1 LNHDA and CDR2 SQIVND (reference sequence). The V gene lost 3 bases and the J gene lost 1 base, with 12 bases spanning the gap. The CDR3 length is 15 residues.

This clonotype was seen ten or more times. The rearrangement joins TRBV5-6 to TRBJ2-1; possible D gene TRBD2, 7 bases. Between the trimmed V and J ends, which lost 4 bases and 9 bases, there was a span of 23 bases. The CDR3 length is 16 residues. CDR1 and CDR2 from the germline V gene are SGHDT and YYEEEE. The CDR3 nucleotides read TGTGCCAGCAGCCCCACTAGGGGGGGCTCTGTAGGTGAGCAGTTCTTC. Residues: CASSPTRGGSVGEQFF.

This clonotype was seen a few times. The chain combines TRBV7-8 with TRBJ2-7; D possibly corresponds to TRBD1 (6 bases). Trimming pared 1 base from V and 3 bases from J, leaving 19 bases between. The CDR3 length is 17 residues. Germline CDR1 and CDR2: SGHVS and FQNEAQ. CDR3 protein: CASSLGFSGHLFYEQYF. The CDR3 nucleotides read TGTGCCAGCAGCTTAGGTTTCTCGGGACACCTTTTCTACGAGCAGTACTTC.

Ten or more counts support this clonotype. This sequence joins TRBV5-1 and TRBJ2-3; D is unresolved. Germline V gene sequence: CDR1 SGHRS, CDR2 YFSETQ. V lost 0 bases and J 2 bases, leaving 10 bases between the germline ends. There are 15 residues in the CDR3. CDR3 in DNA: TGCGCCAGCAGCTTGGCTTATAAGCCCACAGATACGCAGTATTTT. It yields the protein CASSLAYKPTDTQYF.

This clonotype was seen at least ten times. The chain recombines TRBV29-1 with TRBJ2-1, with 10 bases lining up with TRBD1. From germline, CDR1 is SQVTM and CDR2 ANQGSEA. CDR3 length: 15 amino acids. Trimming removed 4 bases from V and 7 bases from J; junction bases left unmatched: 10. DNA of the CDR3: TGCAGCGTTGGGCTAGCCGGGACAGGGGTGAATGAGCAGTTCTTC. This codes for CSVGLAGTGVNEQFF.

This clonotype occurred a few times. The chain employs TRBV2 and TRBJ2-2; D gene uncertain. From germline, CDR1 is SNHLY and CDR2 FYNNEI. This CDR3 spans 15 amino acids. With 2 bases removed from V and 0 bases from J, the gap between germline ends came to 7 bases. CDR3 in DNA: TGTGCCAGCAGTGAAATACGGGCGAACACCGGGGAGCTGTTTTTT. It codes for CASSEIRANTGELFF. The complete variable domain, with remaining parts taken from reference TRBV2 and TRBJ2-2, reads EPEVTQTPSHQVTQMGQEVILRCVPISNHLYFYWYRQILGQKVEFLVSFYNNEISEKSEIFDDQFSVERPDGSNFTLKIRSTKLEDSAMYFCASSEIRANTGELFFGEGSRLTVL.

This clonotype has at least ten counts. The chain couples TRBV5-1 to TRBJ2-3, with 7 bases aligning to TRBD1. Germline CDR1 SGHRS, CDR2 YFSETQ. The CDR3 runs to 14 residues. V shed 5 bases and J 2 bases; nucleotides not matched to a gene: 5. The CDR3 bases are TGCGCCAGCAGTCATGGACAGGACACAGATACGCAGTATTTT. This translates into CASSHGQDTDTQYF.

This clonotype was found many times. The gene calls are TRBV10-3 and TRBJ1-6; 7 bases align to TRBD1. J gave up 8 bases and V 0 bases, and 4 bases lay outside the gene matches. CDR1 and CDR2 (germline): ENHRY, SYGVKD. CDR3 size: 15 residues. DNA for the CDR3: TGTGCCATCAGTGAGTCAAGACAGGGCGATTCACCCCTCCACTTT. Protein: CAISESRQGDSPLHF.

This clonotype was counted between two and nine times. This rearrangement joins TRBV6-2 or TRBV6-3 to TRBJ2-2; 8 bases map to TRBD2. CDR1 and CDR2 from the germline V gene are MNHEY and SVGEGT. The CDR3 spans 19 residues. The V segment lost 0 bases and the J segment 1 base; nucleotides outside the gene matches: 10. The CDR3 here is CASSYSGLSGSQNTGELFF. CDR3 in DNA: TGTGCCAGCAGTTACTCCGGCCTGAGCGGGAGCCAGAACACCGGGGAGCTGTTTTTT.